These 18 T cell receptor beta chains were sequenced from one sample in a study of neoadjuvant anti-PD-1 for oral cavity cancer. The assay was immunoSEQ multiplex PCR, and TCRdb's table has in-frame clones only and misses some. The top ten clones hold over 6.5% of a sample with roughly 9,300 clones, about 68% of them seen once. The starting material was tumor tissue, obtained before nivolumab (anti-PD-1) treatment. Receptor source: a person aged 35 to 85 with oral cavity squamous cell carcinoma.

The chain is built from TRBV5-1 and TRBJ2-2, with D maybe TRBD1 (5 bases). The CDR3 sequence is 15 residues long. Trimming left V 0 bases short and J 6 bases short, with 12 bases between. Per the germline V gene, CDR1 is SGHRS and CDR2 is YFSETQ. In nucleotides, the CDR3 is TGCGCCAGCAGCTTGGAAGGGGCGCAATCCGGGGAGCTGTTTTTT. Its translation: CASSLEGAQSGELFF. The entire variable domain, with the rest obtained from reference TRBV5-1 and TRBJ2-2, is as follows: KAGVTQTPRYLIKTRGQQVTLSCSPISGHRSVSWYQQTPGQGLQFLFEYFSETQRNKGNFPGRFSGRQFSNSRSEMNVSTLELGDSALYLCASSLEGAQSGELFFGEGSRLTVL.

This clone occurred a few times. The chain employs TRBV27 and TRBJ2-2; D not resolved. This CDR3 is built from 14 residues. V lost 3 bases to trimming and J lost 1 base, with 6 bases between them. In germline, CDR1 is MNHEY, CDR2 SMNVEV (reference sequence). CDR3 DNA sequence: TGTGCCAGCAGTTTTGAGGTGAACACCGGGGAGCTGTTTTTT. Protein product: CASSFEVNTGELFF.

V and J are TRBV5-4 and TRBJ2-2; TRBD1 is a possible D gene (6 bases). Trimming shortened V by 0 bases and J by 6 bases, and 15 bases separated the two germline ends. Germline V gene lookup returns CDR1 SGHNT and CDR2 YYREEE (reference sequence). The CDR3 length is 16 residues. CDR3 nucleotide sequence: TGTGCCAGCAGCTTGGGAGCAGGGGCAGTGGCCGGGGAGCTGTTTTTT. It encodes CASSLGAGAVAGELFF.

This clone was picked up a small number of times. This chain uses TRBV6-5 with TRBJ2-2; no clear D gene. Germline V gene sequence: CDR1 MNHEY, CDR2 SVGAGI. V was cut by 8 bases and J by 4 bases, with 17 bases left in between. The CDR3 extends over 15 amino acids. The DNA of the CDR3 is TGTGCCAGCGGAGAGCCGGGTACTTTCACCGGGGAGCTGTTTTTT. Amino acid sequence: CASGEPGTFTGELFF.

This clone showed up just a few times. The J gene is TRBJ2-7, the V gene TRBV6-5, with 7 nucleotides matching TRBD2. Per the germline V gene, CDR1 is MNHEY and CDR2 is SVGAGI. Trimming cost V 0 bases and J 2 bases; bases outside gene matches: 4. The CDR3 has 15 residues. Here the CDR3 reads CASSYSRAGAYEQYF. The CDR3 coding sequence is TGTGCCAGCAGTTACTCGAGGGCGGGGGCCTACGAGCAGTACTTC.

The chain links TRBV6-1 to TRBJ1-1, with a weak D call TRBD1 (5 bases). This CDR3 region has 13 residues. Germline V gives CDR1 MNHNS, CDR2 SASEGT. The V gene lost 10 bases and the J gene lost 4 bases, with 16 bases spanning the gap. CDR3 residues: CATSTGEPTEAFF. In nucleotides, the CDR3 is TGTGCCACCTCGACGGGGGAGCCCACTGAAGCTTTCTTT.

The chain carries TRBV9 and TRBJ1-1; TRBD1 matches 7 bases. CDR1 and CDR2 from the germline V gene are SGDLS and YYNGEE. The CDR3 has 14 amino acids. J was trimmed by 8 bases and V by 4 bases; bases with no gene match: 11. As DNA, the CDR3 is TGTGCCAGCAGCCCCGGACAGGCGGCGGGGGAAGCTTTCTTT. Its protein product is CASSPGQAAGEAFF.

This clone came up a few times. This sequence joins TRBV7-3 and TRBJ2-1; 11 bases agree with TRBD1. The J segment lost 8 bases and the V segment lost 5 bases, leaving 8 bases of the junction unmatched. Germline-derived CDR1 and CDR2 are SGHTA and FQGTGA. This CDR3 spans 15 amino acids. CDR3: CASSTTGQGGDEQFF. Here the CDR3 DNA reads TGTGCCAGCAGCACTACGGGACAGGGGGGCGATGAGCAGTTCTTC.

The V call is TRBV5-4, the J call TRBJ2-1, with D possibly being TRBD2 (7 bases). Germline CDR1 reads SGHNT; CDR2 reads YYREEE (reference sequence). Deletions cut 1 base from V and 0 bases from J, with 11 bases between. The length of the CDR3 is 16 residues. The CDR3 here is CASSLFGGASYNEQFF. The DNA for the CDR3 is TGTGCCAGCAGCTTGTTTGGGGGGGCCTCCTACAATGAGCAGTTCTTC.

This chain connects TRBV18 to TRBJ2-1; a possible D gene is TRBD1 (5 bases). CDR3 size: 15 residues. V dropped 6 bases and J dropped 0 bases, with 12 bases sitting between them. CDR1 and CDR2 from the germline V gene are KGHSH and LQKENI. CDR3 bases: TGTGCCAGCTCGACAGCAATCAGCTCCTACAATGAGCAGTTCTTC. Translation gives CASSTAISSYNEQFF.

This rearrangement joins TRBV6-1 to TRBJ2-5, with D perhaps matching TRBD1 (5 bases). CDR1 MNHNS and CDR2 SASEGT come from the germline V gene. This CDR3 comprises 15 residues. The V end was cut by 1 base, the J end by 2 bases, with 11 bases between. CDR3 sequence (DNA): TGTGCCAGCAGTGAAGATGGGGCGGTACAAGAGACCCAGTACTTC. Residues: CASSEDGAVQETQYF.

The V call is TRBV5-1, the J call TRBJ2-6; D gene unclear. In germline, CDR1 is SGHRS, CDR2 YFSETQ. CDR3 length: 15 residues. V was clipped by 0 bases and J by 1 base, with 5 bases between them. CDR3 protein: CASSLEGSGANVLTF. CDR3 coding DNA: TGCGCCAGCAGCTTGGAGGGATCTGGGGCCAACGTCCTGACTTTC. The variable domain in full, completed from reference TRBV5-1 and TRBJ2-6, reads KAGVTQTPRYLIKTRGQQVTLSCSPISGHRSVSWYQQTPGQGLQFLFEYFSETQRNKGNFPGRFSGRQFSNSRSEMNVSTLELGDSALYLCASSLEGSGANVLTFGAGSRLTVL.

The chain couples TRBV27 to TRBJ1-2; a weak D match, TRBD1 (5 bases). V lost 1 base and J 7 bases, leaving 19 bases between the germline ends. The CDR3 is 16 residues long. The germline V gene has CDR1 MNHEY and CDR2 SMNVEV (reference sequence). The CDR3, as DNA: TGTGCCAGCAGTTTATACCGGTCCAGGGCCCTTGGTGGCTACACCTTC. Its protein is CASSLYRSRALGGYTF.

The chain couples TRBV7-9 to TRBJ2-7; D is undetermined. The CDR3 is made up of 16 amino acids. Looked up from germline, CDR1 is SEHNR and CDR2 is FQNEAQ (reference sequence). Trimming cost V 7 bases and J 3 bases, with 22 bases left between them. DNA for the CDR3: TGTGCCAGCATCATAAGGGTAGCCAAGAGGTACTACGAGCAGTACTTC. It encodes CASIIRVAKRYYEQYF.

V and J are TRBV4-1 and TRBJ2-1, with D possibly matching TRBD2 (6 bases). The germline V gene has CDR1 MGHRA and CDR2 YSYEKL. The V end was cut by 2 bases, the J end by 2 bases, with 13 bases between. This CDR3 has 16 residues. The CDR3 nucleotides read TGCGCCAGCAGCCAACTTCGGGACTTCCCCTACAATGAGCAGTTCTTC. Encoded protein: CASSQLRDFPYNEQFF.

This clone was detected only a few times. The chain employs TRBV5-6 and TRBJ2-3, with D tentatively TRBD1 or TRBD2 (5 bases each). V lost 5 bases and J 2 bases, leaving 9 bases between the germline ends. CDR1 and CDR2 (germline): SGHDT, YYEEEE. This CDR3 has 13 residues. CDR3 nucleotide sequence: TGTGCCAGCAGTGGGGGATACACAGATACGCAGTATTTT. It specifies CASSGGYTDTQYF.

The rearrangement uses TRBV7-2 and TRBJ1-2; D might be TRBD1 (6 bases). Germline CDR1 is SGHTA and CDR2 is FQGNSA. The CDR3 runs to 14 residues. V was shortened by 1 base and J by 6 bases, with 12 bases between the two germline ends. The CDR3, as DNA: TGTGCCAGCAGCTTAGTCACAGGGTGGAATGGCTACACCTTC. Its protein is CASSLVTGWNGYTF.

The chain couples TRBV19 to TRBJ2-3; TRBD1 is a possible D gene (5 bases). Germline V gene lookup returns CDR1 LNHDA and CDR2 SQIVND (reference sequence). This CDR3 has 15 residues. Trimming shortened V by 7 bases and J by 0 bases, and 14 bases separated the two germline ends. CDR3 region: CASMGRQRSTDTQYF. Written as DNA, the CDR3 is TGTGCCAGTATGGGAAGACAGAGGAGCACAGATACGCAGTATTTT.